What follows are 5 T cell receptor beta chains derived from one specimen sequenced in a study of naive CD8 T cells in extremely preterm neonates. Deliveries were elective term cesareans at roughly 35-41 weeks, with no labor or membrane rupture. The data were produced by immunoSEQ multiplex PCR, yet TCRdb's version contains in-frame clones alone and is incomplete. The sample holds about 4,800 clones, 95% to 98% seen once. Sequenced sample: naive CD8+ T cells from cord blood. These receptors were collected from a newborn in good health.

V gene TRBV5-1 combines with J gene TRBJ2-5; 12 bases line up with TRBD2. This CDR3 comprises 18 residues. The V and J ends lost 2 bases and 1 base, in that order; junction bases with no gene match: 9. In germline, CDR1 is SGHRS, CDR2 YFSETQ. CDR3 protein: CASSFGASSGGAQETQYF. As DNA, the CDR3 is TGCGCCAGCAGCTTCGGAGCCTCTAGCGGGGGGGCCCAAGAGACCCAGTACTTC. The variable domain in full, completed from reference TRBV5-1 and TRBJ2-5, reads KAGVTQTPRYLIKTRGQQVTLSCSPISGHRSVSWYQQTPGQGLQFLFEYFSETQRNKGNFPGRFSGRQFSNSRSEMNVSTLELGDSALYLCASSFGASSGGAQETQYFGPGTRLLVL.

The CDR3 protein is CASRGGIYEQYF. CDR3 coding DNA: TGTGCCAGCAGGGGAGGGATCTACGAGCAGTACTTC. This rearrangement joins TRBV27 to TRBJ2-7, with 7 bases fitting TRBD2. Germline V CDR1 and CDR2: MNHEY, SMNVEV (reference sequence). Trimming took 6 bases from V and 3 from J; bases not matched to a gene: 2. This CDR3 is built from 12 residues.

V and J are TRBV7-2 and TRBJ1-1, with TRBD1 as a possible D gene (6 bases). V was cut by 0 bases and J by 3 bases, with 8 bases left in between. Germline loops: CDR1 SGHTA, CDR2 FQGNSA. The CDR3 extends over 14 amino acids. CDR3 residues: CASSLAQGYTEAFF. In DNA, the CDR3 is TGTGCCAGCAGCTTAGCTCAGGGGTACACTGAAGCTTTCTTT.

The J gene is TRBJ2-7, the V gene TRBV7-9; D is uncertain. CDR1 SEHNR and CDR2 FQNEAQ come from the germline V gene (reference sequence). CDR3 length equals 14 residues. Between the trimmed V and J ends, which lost 1 base and 2 bases, there was a span of 9 bases. The CDR3, as DNA: TGTGCCAGCAGCTTAGATGCAGTACCCTACGAGCAGTACTTC. Amino acids: CASSLDAVPYEQYF.

The chain combines TRBV19 with TRBJ1-3; D unresolved. The CDR3 has 17 residues. Germline loops: CDR1 LNHDA, CDR2 SQIVND (reference sequence). V lost 0 bases, J lost 0 bases, and 12 bases lay in between. CDR3 nucleotides: TGTGCCAGTAGTATAGATTTAACCGCCAGCTCTGGAAACACCATATATTTT. Its translation is CASSIDLTASSGNTIYF.